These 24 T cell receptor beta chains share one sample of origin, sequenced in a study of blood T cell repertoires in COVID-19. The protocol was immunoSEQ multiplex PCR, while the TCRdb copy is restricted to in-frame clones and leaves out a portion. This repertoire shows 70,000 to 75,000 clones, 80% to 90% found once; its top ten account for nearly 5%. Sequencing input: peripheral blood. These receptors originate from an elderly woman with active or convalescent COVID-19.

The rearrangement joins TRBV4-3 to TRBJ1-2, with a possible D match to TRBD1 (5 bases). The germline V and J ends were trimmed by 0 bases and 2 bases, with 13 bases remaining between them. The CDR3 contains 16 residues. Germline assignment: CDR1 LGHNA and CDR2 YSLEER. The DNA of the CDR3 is TGCGCCAGCAGCCAAGAATCAGGGAACGGGAACTATGGCTACACCTTC. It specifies CASSQESGNGNYGYTF.

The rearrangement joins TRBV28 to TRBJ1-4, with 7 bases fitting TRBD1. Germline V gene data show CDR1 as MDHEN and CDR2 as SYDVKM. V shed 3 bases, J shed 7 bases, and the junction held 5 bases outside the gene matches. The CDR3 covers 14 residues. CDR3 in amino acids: CASSLGQGVEKLFF. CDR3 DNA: TGTGCCAGCAGTTTGGGGCAGGGGGTTGAAAAACTGTTTTTT.

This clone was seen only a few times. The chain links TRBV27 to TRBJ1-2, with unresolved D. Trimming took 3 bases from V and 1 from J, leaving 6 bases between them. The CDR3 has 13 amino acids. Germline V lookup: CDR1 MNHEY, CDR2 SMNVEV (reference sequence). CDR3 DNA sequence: TGTGCCAGCAGTTTGGAGAGTAACTATGGCTACACCTTC. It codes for CASSLESNYGYTF.

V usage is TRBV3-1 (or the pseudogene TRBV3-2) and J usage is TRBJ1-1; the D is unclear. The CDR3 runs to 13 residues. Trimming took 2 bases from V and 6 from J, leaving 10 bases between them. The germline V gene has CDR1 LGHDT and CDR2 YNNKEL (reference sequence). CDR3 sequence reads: CASSQTPGAEAFF. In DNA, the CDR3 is TGTGCCAGCAGCCAAACCCCCGGGGCTGAAGCTTTCTTT.

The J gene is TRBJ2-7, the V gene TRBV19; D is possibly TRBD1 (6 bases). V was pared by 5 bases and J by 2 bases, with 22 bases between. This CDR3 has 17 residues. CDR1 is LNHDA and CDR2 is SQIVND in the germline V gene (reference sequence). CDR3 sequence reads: CASSLRPTGSLTYEQYF. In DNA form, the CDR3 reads TGTGCCAGTAGTCTACGCCCGACAGGTTCCCTAACCTACGAGCAGTACTTC.

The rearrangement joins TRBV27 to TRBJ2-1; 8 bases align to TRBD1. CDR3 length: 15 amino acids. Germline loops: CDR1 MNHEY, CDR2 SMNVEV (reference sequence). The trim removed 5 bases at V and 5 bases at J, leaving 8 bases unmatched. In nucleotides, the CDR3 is TGTGCCAGCAGTGTCCTGGACAGGGATGACAATGAGCAGTTCTTC. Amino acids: CASSVLDRDDNEQFF.

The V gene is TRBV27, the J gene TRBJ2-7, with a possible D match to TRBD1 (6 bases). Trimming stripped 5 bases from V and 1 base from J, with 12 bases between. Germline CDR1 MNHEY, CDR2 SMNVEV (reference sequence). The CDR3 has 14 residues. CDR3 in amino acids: CASSRGGLSYEQYF. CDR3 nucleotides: TGTGCCAGCAGTCGAGGGGGTCTTTCCTACGAGCAGTACTTC.

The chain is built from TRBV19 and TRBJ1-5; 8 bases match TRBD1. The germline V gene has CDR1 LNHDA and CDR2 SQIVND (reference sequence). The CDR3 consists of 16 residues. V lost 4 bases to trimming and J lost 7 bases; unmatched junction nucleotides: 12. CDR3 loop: CASSKKRGQGEQPQHF. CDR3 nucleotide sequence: TGTGCCAGTAGTAAAAAACGCGGACAGGGAGAACAGCCCCAGCATTTT.

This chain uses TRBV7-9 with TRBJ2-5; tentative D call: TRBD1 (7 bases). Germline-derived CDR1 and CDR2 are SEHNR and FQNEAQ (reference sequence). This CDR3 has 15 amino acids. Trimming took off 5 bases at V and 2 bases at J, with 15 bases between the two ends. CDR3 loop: CASSNGGQLQETQYF. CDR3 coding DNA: TGTGCCAGCAGCAACGGGGGACAGCTTCAAGAGACCCAGTACTTC.

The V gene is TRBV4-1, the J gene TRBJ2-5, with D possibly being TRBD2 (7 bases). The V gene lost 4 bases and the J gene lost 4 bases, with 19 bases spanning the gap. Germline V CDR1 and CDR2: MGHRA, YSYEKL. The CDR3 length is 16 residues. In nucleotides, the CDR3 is TGCGCCAGCAGCCTGGAGGGGGGGCCTTTTACAGAGACCCAGTACTTC. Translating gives CASSLEGGPFTETQYF.

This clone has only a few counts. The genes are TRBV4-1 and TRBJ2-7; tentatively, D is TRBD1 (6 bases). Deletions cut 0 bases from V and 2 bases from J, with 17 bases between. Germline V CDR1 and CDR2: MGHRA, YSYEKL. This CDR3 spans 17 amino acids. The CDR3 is CASSQDPRGQGTYEQYF. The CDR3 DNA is TGCGCCAGCAGCCAAGATCCTCGGGGTCAGGGGACCTACGAGCAGTACTTC.

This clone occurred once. CDR3 amino acids: CASRKKIPGQGSGGNTIYF. In DNA form, the CDR3 reads TGTGCCAGCAGAAAAAAGATTCCGGGACAGGGGTCGGGAGGAAACACCATATATTTT. The gene calls are TRBV7-9 and TRBJ1-3, with 10 positions matching TRBD1. Germline V gives CDR1 SEHNR, CDR2 FQNEAQ (reference sequence). The CDR3 is made up of 19 amino acids. With 6 bases clipped from V and 4 bases from J, the junction kept 18 bases outside the gene matches.

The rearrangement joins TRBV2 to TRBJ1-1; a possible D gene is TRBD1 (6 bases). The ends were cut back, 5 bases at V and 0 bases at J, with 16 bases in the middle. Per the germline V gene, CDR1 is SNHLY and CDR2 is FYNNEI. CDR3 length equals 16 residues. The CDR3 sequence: CASSLRYTGMNTEAFF. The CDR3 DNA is TGTGCCAGCAGTCTAAGGTATACAGGGATGAACACTGAAGCTTTCTTT. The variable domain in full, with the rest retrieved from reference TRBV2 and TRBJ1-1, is EPEVTQTPSHQVTQMGQEVILRCVPISNHLYFYWYRQILGQKVEFLVSFYNNEISEKSEIFDDQFSVERPDGSNFTLKIRSTKLEDSAMYFCASSLRYTGMNTEAFFGQGTRLTVV.

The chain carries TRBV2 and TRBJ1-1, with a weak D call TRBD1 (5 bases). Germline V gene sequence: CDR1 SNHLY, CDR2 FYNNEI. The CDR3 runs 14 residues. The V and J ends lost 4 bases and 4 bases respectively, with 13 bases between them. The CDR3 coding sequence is TGTGCCAGCAGTGGGGGGGGAAGGGCCACTGAAGCTTTCTTT. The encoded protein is CASSGGGRATEAFF.

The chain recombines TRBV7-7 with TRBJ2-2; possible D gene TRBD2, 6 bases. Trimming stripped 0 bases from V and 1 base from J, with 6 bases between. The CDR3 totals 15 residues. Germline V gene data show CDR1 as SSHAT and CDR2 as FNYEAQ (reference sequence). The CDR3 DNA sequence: TGTGCCAGCAGCTTAGCGGGAGGGAACACCGGGGAGCTGTTTTTT. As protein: CASSLAGGNTGELFF.

CDR3 nucleotides: TGTGCCAGCAGGGGGGGGGATTATCGCTCCTACAATGAGCAGTTCTTC. Amino acid sequence: CASRGGDYRSYNEQFF. The chain combines TRBV11-2 with TRBJ2-1; 7 bases fit TRBD2. The ends lost 6 bases at V and 0 bases at J; junction bases unmatched: 8. Germline V gene lookup returns CDR1 SGHAT and CDR2 FQNNGV. This CDR3 spans 16 amino acids.

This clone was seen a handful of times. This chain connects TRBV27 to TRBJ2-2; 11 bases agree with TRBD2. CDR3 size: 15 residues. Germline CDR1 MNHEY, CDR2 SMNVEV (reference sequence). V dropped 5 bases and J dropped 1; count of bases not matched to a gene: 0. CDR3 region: CASSGLAGNTGELFF. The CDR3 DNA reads TGTGCCAGCAGTGGACTAGCGGGGAACACCGGGGAGCTGTTTTTT.

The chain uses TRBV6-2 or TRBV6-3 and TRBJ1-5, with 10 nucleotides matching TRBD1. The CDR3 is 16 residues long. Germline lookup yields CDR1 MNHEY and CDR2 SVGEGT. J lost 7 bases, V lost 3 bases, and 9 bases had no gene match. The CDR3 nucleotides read TGTGCCAGCAGTTATTCCGGGACAGGGGAATGGCAGCCCCAGCATTTT. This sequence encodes CASSYSGTGEWQPQHF.

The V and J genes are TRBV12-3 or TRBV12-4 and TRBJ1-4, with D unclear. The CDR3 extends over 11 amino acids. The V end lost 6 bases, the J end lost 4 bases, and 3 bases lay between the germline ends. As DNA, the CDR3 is TGTGCCAGCAGACTTAATGAAAAACTGTTTTTT. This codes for CASRLNEKLFF.

The CDR3 nucleotides read TGTGCCAGCAGCCCGACCTGGGGACAGGGGGAGGAAAAACTGTTTTTT. The encoded protein is CASSPTWGQGEEKLFF. The rearrangement uses TRBV7-3 and TRBJ1-4; 11 bases fit TRBD1. From germline, CDR1 is SGHTA and CDR2 FQGTGA. This CDR3 is 16 amino acids long. V shed 5 bases and J 8 bases; nucleotides not matched to a gene: 10.

In DNA form, the CDR3 reads TGTGCCAGCAGTTTCGCGACCGCTCCTGGGAGATATGGCTACACCTTC. This sequence encodes CASSFATAPGRYGYTF. This chain uses TRBV28 with TRBJ1-2; D remains unclear. This CDR3 spans 16 amino acids. The germline CDR1 and CDR2 sequences are MDHEN and SYDVKM. Trimming removed 3 bases at V and 5 bases at J, with 19 bases between.

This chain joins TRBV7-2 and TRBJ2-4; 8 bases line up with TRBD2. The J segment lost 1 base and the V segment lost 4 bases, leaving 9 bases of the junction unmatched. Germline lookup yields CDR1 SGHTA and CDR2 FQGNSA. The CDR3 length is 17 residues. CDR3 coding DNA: TGTGCCAGCAGCTCCCCAGGACTAGCTGCGGCCAAAAACATTCAGTACTTC. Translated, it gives CASSSPGLAAAKNIQYF.

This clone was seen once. CDR3 coding DNA: TGTGCCAGCAGCCCGAGTTTAGCGGGACCCTACGAGCAGTACTTC. Translating gives CASSPSLAGPYEQYF. V and J are TRBV7-3 and TRBJ2-7; 8 nucleotides match TRBD2. The CDR3 totals 15 residues. The germline gives CDR1 SGHTA, CDR2 FQGTGA. J was trimmed by 2 bases and V by 5 bases; bases with no gene match: 8.

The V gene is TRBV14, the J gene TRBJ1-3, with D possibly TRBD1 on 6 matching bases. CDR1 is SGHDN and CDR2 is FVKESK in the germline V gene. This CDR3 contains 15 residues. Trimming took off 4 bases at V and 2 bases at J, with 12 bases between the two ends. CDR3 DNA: TGTGCCAGCAGCCCCCTCGGGACACCTGGAAACACCATATATTTT. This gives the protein CASSPLGTPGNTIYF.